The 25 T cell receptor beta chains given below trace back to one sample, sequenced in a study of cytomegalovirus exposure and HLA in healthy donors. Both 60 Vbeta primers and 13 Jbeta primers went into the PCR. The table came from immunoSEQ multiplex PCR; TCRdb's copy has only in-frame clones and leaves some out. The sample comprises some 170,000 clones, approximately 72% of which are singletons, and 2% to 3% rests with the top ten. The sample consisted of PBMCs. The source of these receptors is a human donor in good health.

The rearrangement links TRBV18 to TRBJ2-5; maybe TRBD1 (6 bases). The J call may be mistaken, given a closer DNA end match to TRBJ2-7. The CDR3 runs to 13 residues. CDR1 and CDR2 (germline): KGHSH, LQKENI. The DNA for the CDR3 is TGTGCCAGCTCATCGAACAGGGACTACGAGCAGTACTTC. It is translated as CASSSNRDYEQYF.

The genes are TRBV6-5 and TRBJ2-3, with a tentative D call TRBD1 (6 bases). The CDR3 contains 11 residues. Trimming removed 9 bases at V and 3 bases at J, with 7 bases between. CDR1 and CDR2 (germline): MNHEY, SVGAGI. The CDR3 protein is CASRGTDTQYF. The CDR3 nucleotides are TGTGCCAGTAGGGGGACAGATACGCAGTATTTT.

The chain joins TRBV30 to TRBJ2-7, with 8 nucleotides matching TRBD1. V was pared by 5 bases and J by 2 bases, with 5 bases of the junction left unmatched. The CDR3 spans 13 residues. Per the germline V gene, CDR1 is GTSNPN and CDR2 is SVGIG (reference sequence). The CDR3 region is CAWGTGFTYEQYF. CDR3 nucleotide sequence: TGTGCCTGGGGGACAGGTTTTACCTACGAGCAGTACTTC.

This sequence joins TRBV7-9 and TRBJ2-3; 9 positions agree with TRBD2. This CDR3 contains 14 residues. Germline CDR1 SEHNR, CDR2 FQNEAQ (reference sequence). The ends lost 7 bases at V and 6 bases at J; junction bases unmatched: 8. The CDR3 is CASNERGVVDTQYF. The CDR3 DNA reads TGTGCCAGCAACGAGCGGGGGGTAGTCGATACGCAGTATTTT.

The rearrangement joins TRBV6-1 to TRBJ1-2; D unclear. The germline CDR1 and CDR2 sequences are MNHNS and SASEGT. V was shortened by 3 bases and J by 5 bases, with 13 bases between the two germline ends. This CDR3 region has 14 residues. CDR3 sequence (DNA): TGTGCCAGCAGTGAGGGCCCGATCCAGTATGGCTACACCTTC. It encodes CASSEGPIQYGYTF.

J is TRBJ2-7 and V is TRBV4-1; 9 positions match TRBD1. The ends lost 0 bases at V and 2 bases at J; junction bases unmatched: 2. Germline V CDR1 and CDR2: MGHRA, YSYEKL. This CDR3 comprises 15 residues. CDR3 loop: CASSQDWDRAYEQYF. CDR3 sequence (DNA): TGCGCCAGCAGCCAAGATTGGGACAGGGCCTACGAGCAGTACTTC.

The chain recombines TRBV14 with TRBJ2-3; possible D gene TRBD1, 6 bases. This CDR3 has 16 amino acids. The V end was cut by 4 bases, the J end by 5 bases, with 19 bases between. From germline, CDR1 is SGHDN and CDR2 FVKESK. CDR3 DNA sequence: TGTGCCAGCAGCCCTATTAGAACAGGGACGGGAGATACGCAGTATTTT. It encodes CASSPIRTGTGDTQYF. Drawing the rest from reference TRBV14 and TRBJ2-3, the complete variable domain is EAGVTQFPSHSVIEKGQTVTLRCDPISGHDNLYWYRRVMGKEIKFLLHFVKESKQDESGMPNNRFLAERTGGTYSTLKVQPAELEDSGVYFCASSPIRTGTGDTQYFGPGTRLTVL.

The gene calls are TRBV18 and TRBJ1-2; 12 nucleotides align to TRBD1. The CDR3 runs 16 residues. CDR1 is KGHSH, CDR2 LQKENI, per germline. The V and J ends lost 3 bases and 8 bases, in that order; junction bases with no gene match: 10. The CDR3 DNA is TGTGCCAGCTCACCGGGACAGGGGGCTGTCCCCGGGGGCTACACCTTC. Translated, it gives CASSPGQGAVPGGYTF. Supplemented by reference TRBV18 and TRBJ1-2, the full variable domain reads NAGVMQNPRHLVRRRGQEARLRCSPMKGHSHVYWYRQLPEEGLKFMVYLQKENIIDESGMPKERFSAEFPKEGPSILRIQQVVRGDSAAYFCASSPGQGAVPGGYTFGSGTRLTVV.

This rearrangement joins TRBV11-2 to TRBJ1-1; D unresolved. This CDR3 spans 14 amino acids. Germline-derived CDR1 and CDR2 are SGHAT and FQNNGV. Trimming removed 1 base at V and 8 bases at J, with 14 bases between. CDR3 sequence reads: CASSLGSVPPEAFF. CDR3 DNA sequence: TGTGCCAGCAGCTTAGGTTCCGTTCCCCCCGAAGCTTTCTTT.

This clone appeared a few times. The chain links TRBV30 to TRBJ1-5; possibly TRBD1 for D (5 bases). V lost 2 bases to trimming and J lost 4 bases, with 9 bases between them. This CDR3 contains 13 residues. Per germline, CDR1 GTSNPN and CDR2 SVGIG (reference sequence). The CDR3 nucleotides are TGTGCCTGGAGTCGGGGGGAAAATCAGCCCCAGCATTTT. Translation: CAWSRGENQPQHF.

The chain recombines TRBV27 with TRBJ1-2; D is perhaps TRBD1 (6 bases). Germline V gene data show CDR1 as MNHEY and CDR2 as SMNVEV (reference sequence). The ends were cut back, 5 bases at V and 2 bases at J, with 15 bases in the middle. This CDR3 region has 15 residues. Here the CDR3 reads CASSMSRTENYGYTF. The CDR3 DNA is TGTGCCAGCAGTATGTCCCGGACAGAAAACTATGGCTACACCTTC.

V is TRBV7-3 and J is TRBJ2-4, with TRBD1 as a possible D gene (5 bases). V was clipped by 0 bases and J by 2 bases, with 17 bases between them. This CDR3 is built from 18 residues. Germline CDR1 is SGHTA and CDR2 is FQGTGA. The CDR3 DNA reads as TGTGCCAGCAGCTTAACGTATTCGGCAGGGTCCCCCAAAAACATTCAGTACTTC. Amino acid sequence: CASSLTYSAGSPKNIQYF.

The rearrangement uses TRBV5-4 and TRBJ2-5; 15 positions match TRBD2. Germline V gene data show CDR1 as SGHNT and CDR2 as YYREEE (reference sequence). The CDR3 totals 18 residues. V lost 4 bases to trimming and J lost 5 bases; unmatched junction nucleotides: 12. The CDR3 loop is CASSPGTSGGPVLETQYF. The CDR3, as DNA: TGTGCCAGCAGCCCAGGGACTAGCGGGGGGCCAGTGTTGGAGACCCAGTACTTC.

The rearrangement uses TRBV10-3 and TRBJ2-2; 10 positions match TRBD1. Germline CDR1 is ENHRY and CDR2 is SYGVKD. This CDR3 contains 14 residues. V shed 4 bases and J 6 bases; nucleotides not matched to a gene: 2. The CDR3: CAISAGTGAGELFF. CDR3 coding DNA: TGTGCCATCAGTGCGGGGACAGGGGCCGGGGAGCTGTTTTTT.

V gene TRBV19 combines with J gene TRBJ1-6; tentative D call: TRBD1 (6 bases). Trimming removed 3 bases at V and 10 bases at J, with 13 bases between. The CDR3 extends over 14 amino acids. Germline V gene sequence: CDR1 LNHDA, CDR2 SQIVND (reference sequence). CDR3 nucleotide sequence: TGTGCCAGTAGTATCAGGGCGGACAGCTCACCCCTCCACTTT. This gives the protein CASSIRADSSPLHF.

The genes are TRBV29-1 and TRBJ1-4, with 7 bases matching TRBD1. In germline, CDR1 is SQVTM, CDR2 ANQGSEA. V was pared by 2 bases and J by 7 bases, with 7 bases of the junction left unmatched. The CDR3 runs to 14 residues. The CDR3 is CSVETGEIGEKLFF. The CDR3 DNA sequence: TGCAGCGTTGAAACAGGGGAGATCGGTGAAAAACTGTTTTTT.

This chain links TRBV5-1 with TRBJ2-5; D perhaps matches TRBD1 (6 bases). Germline V lookup: CDR1 SGHRS, CDR2 YFSETQ. V was pared by 4 bases and J by 5 bases, with 18 bases between. The CDR3 length is 15 residues. CDR3 in DNA: TGCGCCAGCAGCGTACTACAGGGTTTGAGGGAGACCCAGTACTTC. Residues: CASSVLQGLRETQYF.

The chain is built from TRBV7-9 and TRBJ1-1; TRBD1 is a possible D gene (5 bases). The CDR3 contains 11 residues. Trimming took 5 bases from V and 7 from J, leaving 8 bases between them. CDR1 SEHNR and CDR2 FQNEAQ come from the germline V gene (reference sequence). The CDR3 sequence: CASSQTVEAFF. In nucleotides, the CDR3 is TGTGCCAGCAGCCAGACAGTTGAAGCTTTCTTT.

The chain joins TRBV7-2 to TRBJ1-2; 7 bases are a match to TRBD1. V shed 0 bases, J shed 8 bases, and the junction held 6 bases outside the gene matches. The CDR3 extends over 14 amino acids. Germline assignment: CDR1 SGHTA and CDR2 FQGNSA. CDR3 sequence reads: CASSLAQGEGGYTF. The CDR3 DNA follows: TGTGCCAGCAGCTTAGCGCAGGGGGAAGGGGGCTACACCTTC. The full variable domain, its missing parts supplied by reference TRBV7-2 and TRBJ1-2, is GAGVSQSPSNKVTEKGKDVELRCDPISGHTALYWYRQSLGQGLEFLIYFQGNSAPDKSGLPSDRFSAERTGGSVSTLTIQRTQQEDSAVYLCASSLAQGEGGYTFGSGTRLTVV.

The chain has TRBV9 and TRBJ1-3, with TRBD1 identical over 8 bases. V lost 0 bases, J lost 2 bases, and 10 bases stayed unmatched. CDR3 length: 18 amino acids. The germline V gene has CDR1 SGDLS and CDR2 YYNGEE. The CDR3, as DNA: TGTGCCAGCAGCGTAGTCGCGACAGGGGCGGTAACTGGAAACACCATATATTTT. This encodes CASSVVATGAVTGNTIYF.

The rearrangement uses TRBV9 and TRBJ1-1; D gene unclear. V gave up 0 bases and J gave up 3 bases, with 9 bases separating them. CDR3 length equals 14 residues. Germline CDR1 SGDLS, CDR2 YYNGEE. The CDR3 region has the DNA TGTGCCAGCAGCGTAGGGGGAGAGCACACTGAAGCTTTCTTT. It yields the protein CASSVGGEHTEAFF.

The chain uses TRBV5-6 and TRBJ2-5, with D possibly matching TRBD1 (6 bases). This CDR3 comprises 16 residues. Per germline, CDR1 SGHDT and CDR2 YYEEEE. Between the trimmed V and J ends, which lost 3 bases and 1 base, there was a span of 16 bases. In nucleotides, the CDR3 is TGTGCCAGCAGCTCACCGGGACAATTCACCCAAGAGACCCAGTACTTC. This translates into CASSSPGQFTQETQYF.

The chain has TRBV19 and TRBJ1-6; D might be TRBD1 (6 bases). The CDR3 covers 15 residues. The V end was cut by 7 bases, the J end by 10 bases, with 20 bases between. Looked up from germline, CDR1 is LNHDA and CDR2 is SQIVND (reference sequence). The CDR3 DNA is TGTGCCAGTACCCGAAGTGGGGGCTCGGGCTCACCCCTCCACTTT. Its protein product is CASTRSGGSGSPLHF.

For the CDR3, the DNA is TGCGCCAGTGGCCTACTTAGCGGGGGGGCGACAGATACGCAGTATTTT. Protein: CASGLLSGGATDTQYF. The V gene is TRBV10-2, the J gene TRBJ2-3, with 11 bases that match TRBD2. The CDR3 is 16 amino acids. The V gene end was trimmed by 9 bases and the J gene end by 3 bases; junction bases not matched to a gene: 11. Germline CDR1 reads WSHSY; CDR2 reads SAAADI.

The chain recombines TRBV5-1 with TRBJ2-3, with 9 bases matching TRBD1. V was pared by 3 bases and J by 7 bases, with 12 bases of the junction left unmatched. This CDR3 is 16 amino acids long. Per germline, CDR1 SGHRS and CDR2 YFSETQ. The CDR3 nucleotides are TGCGCCAGCAGCTCCCGGACAGGGGAGATAACTAATACGCAGTATTTT. It translates to CASSSRTGEITNTQYF.